These 21 T cell receptor beta chains originate from one sample sequenced in a study of beta chain features in type 1 diabetes. As every portion of the isolated RNA was reverse transcribed, the sequencing read expressed TCRB transcripts. Clones were read by immunoSEQ multiplex PCR, and TCRdb kept only the in-frame ones, dropping some. The sample comprises 110,000 to 150,000 clones, 9% to 10% of which are singletons, and 0.65% rests with the top ten. Sample: central memory CD4+ T cells from blood. These receptors were obtained from a woman in her thirties or forties in good health.

V is TRBV14 and J is TRBJ1-1; D gene ambiguous. Deletions cut 4 bases from V and 5 bases from J, with 11 bases between. This CDR3 comprises 13 residues. CDR1 is SGHDN and CDR2 is FVKESK in the germline V gene. The CDR3 DNA follows: TGTGCCAGCAGCCCCCCTAGTTTAACTGAAGCTTTCTTT. It translates to CASSPPSLTEAFF.

This clone was counted at least ten times. This chain joins TRBV10-3 and TRBJ1-6; possibly TRBD1 for D (5 bases). CDR1 ENHRY and CDR2 SYGVKD come from the germline V gene. Between the trimmed V and J ends, which lost 11 bases and 10 bases, there was a span of 15 bases. The CDR3 has 12 amino acids. CDR3 in amino acids: CASRDYGSPLHF. CDR3 coding DNA: TGTGCCTCACGGGACTACGGATCACCCCTCCACTTT.

This clone was counted only a few times. The V and J genes are TRBV19 and TRBJ1-5; D perhaps matches TRBD1 (5 bases). V gave up 7 bases and J gave up 2 bases, with 12 bases separating them. Germline CDR1 reads LNHDA; CDR2 reads SQIVND (reference sequence). The CDR3 consists of 14 residues. This CDR3 is CASTATDRNQPQHF. In nucleotides, the CDR3 is TGTGCCAGTACGGCGACAGACCGCAATCAGCCCCAGCATTTT.

The gene calls are TRBV7-6 and TRBJ1-4, with TRBD1 matching 7 bases. CDR3 length: 15 amino acids. Losses at the gene ends were 3 bases for V and 1 base for J; bases not matched to a gene: 2. Per the germline V gene, CDR1 is SGHVS and CDR2 is FNYEAQ. CDR3 sequence (DNA): TGTGCCAGCAGCTTGGCAGGGGGAACTAATGAAAAACTGTTTTTT. It translates to CASSLAGGTNEKLFF.

In this sample, this clone turned up a few times. V is TRBV5-1 and J is TRBJ2-3; 10 bases are a match to TRBD1. The CDR3 spans 14 residues. CDR1 and CDR2 (germline): SGHRS, YFSETQ. The trim removed 4 bases at V and 6 bases at J, leaving 5 bases unmatched. The CDR3: CASSEGQGVDTQYF. The CDR3 DNA follows: TGCGCCAGCAGCGAAGGACAGGGGGTGGATACGCAGTATTTT.

V gene TRBV27 combines with J gene TRBJ2-3; D is uncertain. CDR1 and CDR2 from the germline V gene are MNHEY and SMNVEV (reference sequence). Trimming stripped 6 bases from V and 14 bases from J, with 18 bases between. The CDR3 spans 12 residues. DNA of the CDR3: TGTGCCAGCAGCGGGTTTATGTACGTCCCGTATTTT. Protein: CASSGFMYVPYF.

The chain links TRBV5-6 to TRBJ2-5; D unclear. V gave up 4 bases and J gave up 2 bases, with 21 bases separating them. The germline V gene has CDR1 SGHDT and CDR2 YYEEEE. The CDR3 contains 17 residues. CDR3 bases: TGTGCCAGCAGCCCCCCCCCGGCGGTCTTAGGTCAAGAGACCCAGTACTTC. Protein product: CASSPPPAVLGQETQYF.

This chain uses TRBV18 with TRBJ2-3, with D hard to call. Germline V gene lookup returns CDR1 KGHSH and CDR2 LQKENI. With 3 bases removed from V and 1 base from J, the gap between germline ends came to 8 bases. CDR3 length: 14 residues. For the CDR3, the DNA is TGTGCCAGCTCACCGAGTTTGGGCACAGATACGCAGTATTTT. Translating gives CASSPSLGTDTQYF.

This chain's CDR3 is CASSGQGSNQPQHF. In DNA, the CDR3 is TGTGCCAGCAGCGGACAGGGCAGCAATCAGCCCCAGCATTTT. This chain uses TRBV28 with TRBJ1-5, with 8 bases identical to TRBD1. The CDR3 contains 14 residues. Germline CDR1 MDHEN, CDR2 SYDVKM. The ends lost 6 bases at V and 1 base at J; junction bases unmatched: 2.

Only a few counts were recorded for this clone. This sequence joins TRBV19 and TRBJ2-1, with D tentatively TRBD2 (6 bases). Trimming stripped 7 bases from V and 0 bases from J, with 13 bases between. Per the germline V gene, CDR1 is LNHDA and CDR2 is SQIVND (reference sequence). CDR3 size: 15 residues. This CDR3 is CASTPSGRSYNEQFF. The CDR3 DNA is TGTGCCAGTACCCCAAGCGGGCGCTCCTACAATGAGCAGTTCTTC. The whole variable domain, filled in from reference TRBV19 and TRBJ2-1, reads DGGITQSPKYLFRKEGQNVTLSCEQNLNHDAMYWYRQDPGQGLRLIYYSQIVNDFQKGDIAEGYSVSREKKESFPLTVTSAQKNPTAFYLCASTPSGRSYNEQFFGPGTRLTVL.

This clone was recorded a few times. V gene TRBV11-2 combines with J gene TRBJ1-6; 7 nucleotides agree with TRBD1. Germline V gives CDR1 SGHAT, CDR2 FQNNGV. The CDR3 length is 16 residues. V trimming: 1 base; J trimming: 5 bases; junction bases outside the gene matches: 5. The CDR3 sequence is CASSLGAQGDNSPLHF. DNA of the CDR3: TGTGCCAGCAGCTTAGGGGCGCAGGGGGATAATTCACCCCTCCACTTT.

The rearrangement joins TRBV5-4 to TRBJ2-7; D gene uncertain. The CDR3 is 13 residues long. Trimming took 3 bases from V and 2 from J, leaving 9 bases between them. Per the germline V gene, CDR1 is SGHNT and CDR2 is YYREEE (reference sequence). The CDR3 DNA follows: TGTGCCAGCAGCTCAACGACAACCTACGAGCAGTACTTC. Residues: CASSSTTTYEQYF. The complete variable domain, with remaining parts taken from reference TRBV5-4 and TRBJ2-7, reads ETGVTQSPTHLIKTRGQQVTLRCSSQSGHNTVSWYQQALGQGPQFIFQYYREEENGRGNFPPRFSGLQFPNYSSELNVNALELDDSALYLCASSSTTTYEQYFGPGTRLTVT.

This clone was seen a few times. V gene TRBV9 combines with J gene TRBJ2-1; D is possibly TRBD2 (7 bases). Germline assignment: CDR1 SGDLS and CDR2 YYNGEE. This CDR3 is built from 16 residues. Deletions cut 7 bases from V and 3 bases from J, with 20 bases between. CDR3 amino acids: CASVTSVLQGYNEQFF. In DNA form, the CDR3 reads TGTGCCAGCGTCACTAGCGTCCTACAGGGCTACAATGAGCAGTTCTTC.

This rearrangement joins TRBV5-1 to TRBJ2-2; 13 bases align to TRBD2. The CDR3 spans 16 residues. Germline CDR1 is SGHRS and CDR2 is YFSETQ. Trimming cost V 4 bases and J 6 bases; bases outside gene matches: 6. CDR3 DNA sequence: TGCGCCAGCAGCCTCACTAGCGGGGGGGCTTCCGGGGAGCTGTTTTTT. Its protein is CASSLTSGGASGELFF.

This clone was counted between two and nine times. The V and J genes are TRBV2 and TRBJ1-2; D unclear. The ends were cut back, 4 bases at V and 8 bases at J, with 20 bases in the middle. CDR3 length: 15 amino acids. CDR1 and CDR2 from the germline V gene are SNHLY and FYNNEI. The CDR3 sequence is CASSVSGPEVGGYTF. The CDR3 coding sequence is TGTGCCAGCAGTGTATCTGGGCCGGAGGTCGGAGGCTACACCTTC.

This clone was picked up many times. The J gene is TRBJ2-1, the V gene TRBV29-1; D perhaps matches TRBD2 (6 bases). V was trimmed by 4 bases and J by 4 bases, leaving 17 bases between them. The CDR3 consists of 15 residues. Germline CDR1 SQVTM, CDR2 ANQGSEA. The CDR3 here is CSVALGPGGYNEQFF. The CDR3 DNA is TGCAGCGTTGCCCTGGGACCCGGGGGATACAATGAGCAGTTCTTC.

This clone was picked up a small number of times. CDR3 loop: CASSLLVQDRVARGYTF. As DNA, the CDR3 is TGTGCCAGCAGCTTATTGGTCCAGGACAGGGTTGCGCGGGGCTACACCTTC. The V gene is TRBV7-8, the J gene TRBJ1-2, with 8 positions matching TRBD1. The trim removed 2 bases at V and 8 bases at J, leaving 16 bases unmatched. The CDR3 has 17 amino acids. Germline V CDR1 and CDR2: SGHVS, FQNEAQ.

This chain's CDR3 is CASSLTGTGRYEQYF. The CDR3 DNA follows: TGCGCCAGCAGCTTGACGGGGACAGGGCGGTACGAGCAGTACTTC. This rearrangement joins TRBV5-1 to TRBJ2-7; 9 bases map to TRBD1. The germline V gene encodes CDR1 SGHRS and CDR2 YFSETQ. This CDR3 contains 15 residues. Germline trimming cut 1 base from V and 4 bases from J; bases unmatched to any gene: 6.

This clone has more than one count but fewer than ten. This chain links TRBV6-6 with TRBJ1-1; TRBD1 is a possible D gene (5 bases). V lost 4 bases to trimming and J lost 1 base, with 10 bases between them. Germline CDR1 and CDR2: MNHNY and SVGAGI (reference sequence). The CDR3 has 14 residues. This CDR3 reads CASSFERGNTEAFF. As DNA, the CDR3 is TGTGCCAGCAGTTTTGAAAGGGGGAACACTGAAGCTTTCTTT.

J is TRBJ2-1 and V is TRBV6-6; TRBD1 matches 7 bases. Germline V CDR1 and CDR2: MNHNY, SVGAGI (reference sequence). The CDR3 contains 14 residues. The ends lost 4 bases at V and 8 bases at J; junction bases unmatched: 8. CDR3 residues: CASSWGTVNYEQFF. The CDR3 DNA reads TGTGCCAGCAGTTGGGGGACAGTCAACTATGAGCAGTTCTTC.

V and J are TRBV19 and TRBJ2-1; 7 nucleotides match TRBD1. Per the germline V gene, CDR1 is LNHDA and CDR2 is SQIVND (reference sequence). CDR3 length: 13 amino acids. The J segment lost 8 bases and the V segment lost 6 bases, leaving 7 bases of the junction unmatched. The CDR3 sequence is CASRRQGGDEQFF. The CDR3 region has the DNA TGTGCCAGTAGACGACAGGGTGGCGATGAGCAGTTCTTC.